This TCR beta chain was identified during a study of blood T cell repertoires in COVID-19. Turning to the study itself: Acute and convalescent COVID-19 samples came from the United States, Italy and Spain.

Produced via immunoSEQ multiplex PCR; TCRdb's table is partial and in-frame only. This sample has around 150,000 clones, with more than 65% found just once. The germline gives CDR1 MNHEY, CDR2 SMNVEV (reference sequence). The CDR3 covers 13 residues. Trimming shortened V by 8 bases and J by 5 bases, and 12 bases separated the two germline ends. The receptor's source is a man in his fifties or sixties who had recovered from COVID-19. V is TRBV27 and J is TRBJ2-2; D gene uncertain. The specimen was PBMCs or T cells enriched from blood (not recorded which). The CDR3 coding sequence is TGTGCCAGCTTTGGTTTGAGGACCGGGGAGCTGTTTTTT. As protein: CASFGLRTGELFF.